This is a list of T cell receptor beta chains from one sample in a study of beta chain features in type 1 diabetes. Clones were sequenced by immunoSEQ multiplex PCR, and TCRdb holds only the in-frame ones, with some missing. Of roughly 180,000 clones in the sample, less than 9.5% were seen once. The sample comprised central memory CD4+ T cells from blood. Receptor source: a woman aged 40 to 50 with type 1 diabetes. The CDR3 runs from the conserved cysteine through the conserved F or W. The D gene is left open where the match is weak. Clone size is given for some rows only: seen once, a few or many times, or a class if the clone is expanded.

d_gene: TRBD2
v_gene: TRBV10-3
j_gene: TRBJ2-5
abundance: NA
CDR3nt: TGTGCCAGCACAGACGGGACTAGCCAAGCAGAGACCCAGTACTTC
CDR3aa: CASTDGTSQAETQYF

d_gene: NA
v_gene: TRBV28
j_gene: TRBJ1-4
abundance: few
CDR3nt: TGTGCCAGCGGTGGGGGTGGGGGAGGTGAGGAAAAACTGTTTTTT
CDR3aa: CASGGGGGGEEKLFF

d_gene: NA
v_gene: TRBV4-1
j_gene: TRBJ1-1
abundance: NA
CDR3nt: TGCGCCAGCAGCCAAGCGAGGGGGGGCACTGAAGCTTTCTTT
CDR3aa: CASSQARGGTEAFF

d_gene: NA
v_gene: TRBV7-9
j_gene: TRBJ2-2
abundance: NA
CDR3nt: TGTGCCAGCAGCTCAGGGACTGGAGGCGGGGAGCTGTTTTTT
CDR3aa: CASSSGTGGGELFF

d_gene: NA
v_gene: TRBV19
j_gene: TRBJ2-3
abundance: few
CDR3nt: TGTGCCAGTACCACATCACTAGGTGATACGCAGTATTTT
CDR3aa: CASTTSLGDTQYF

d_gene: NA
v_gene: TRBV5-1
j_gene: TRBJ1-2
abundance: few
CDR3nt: TGCGCCAGCAGCCTCTTGGTTAGTGAGGGCTACACCTTC
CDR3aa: CASSLLVSEGYTF

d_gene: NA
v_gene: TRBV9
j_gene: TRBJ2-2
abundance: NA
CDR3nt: TGTGCCAGCAGCCGACAGGACACGAACACCGGGGAGCTGTTTTTT
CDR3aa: CASSRQDTNTGELFF

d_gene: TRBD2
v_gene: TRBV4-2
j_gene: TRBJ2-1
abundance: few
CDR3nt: TGTGCCAGCAGCCAAGATGAAGGGACTAGTTACGGTGAGCAGTTCTTC
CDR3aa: CASSQDEGTSYGEQFF

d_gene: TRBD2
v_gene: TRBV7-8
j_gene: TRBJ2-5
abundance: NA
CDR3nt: TGTGCCAGCAGCTTTACGGGACTAGCGGGTACCCAAGAGACCCAGTACTTC
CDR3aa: CASSFTGLAGTQETQYF

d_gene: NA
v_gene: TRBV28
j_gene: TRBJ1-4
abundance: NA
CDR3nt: TGTGCCAGCAGCCCCTCCGGGGGGAGGGTAAATGAAAAACTGTTTTTT
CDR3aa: CASSPSGGRVNEKLFF

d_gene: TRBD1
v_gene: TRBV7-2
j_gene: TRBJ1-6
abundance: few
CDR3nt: TGTGCCAGCAGCTGGGAAGGGGGCGGTTATTCACCCCTCCACTTT
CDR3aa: CASSWEGGGYSPLHF

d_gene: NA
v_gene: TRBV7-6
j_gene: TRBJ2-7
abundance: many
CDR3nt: TGTGCCAGCAGTACTTCCCCGGGGAACGAGCAGTACTTC
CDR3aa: CASSTSPGNEQYF

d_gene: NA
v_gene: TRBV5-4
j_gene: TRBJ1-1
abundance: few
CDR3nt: TGTGCCAGCAGCTTCTCCCGGAACACTGAAGCTTTCTTT
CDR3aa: CASSFSRNTEAFF

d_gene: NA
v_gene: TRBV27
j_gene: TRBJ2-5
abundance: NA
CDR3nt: TGTGCCAGCAGTTTAACAGCAGAACAAGAGACCCAGTACTTC
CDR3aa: CASSLTAEQETQYF

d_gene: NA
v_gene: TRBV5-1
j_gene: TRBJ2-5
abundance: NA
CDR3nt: TGCGCCAGCAGCCCTTCTGTGGGGGGGCAGCGGGTTGGAGAGACCCAGTACTTC
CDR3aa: CASSPSVGGQRVGETQYF

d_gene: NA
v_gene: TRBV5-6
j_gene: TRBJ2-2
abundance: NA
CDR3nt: TGTGCCAGCAGGCCAGGGACCGGGGAGCTGTTTTTT
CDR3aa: CASRPGTGELFF

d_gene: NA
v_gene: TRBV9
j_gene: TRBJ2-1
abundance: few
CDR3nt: TGTGCCAGCAGCGCAGAGACAGGTTTTGGGAATGAGCAGTTCTTC
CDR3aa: CASSAETGFGNEQFF

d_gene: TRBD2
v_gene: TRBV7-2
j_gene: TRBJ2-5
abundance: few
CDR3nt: TGTGCCAGCAGCCCGCCCGGGGGGAAACAAGAGACCCAGTACTTC
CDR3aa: CASSPPGGKQETQYF

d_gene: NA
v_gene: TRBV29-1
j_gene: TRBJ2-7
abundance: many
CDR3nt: TGCAGCGTTGGGGCCGGCTACGAGCAGTACTTC
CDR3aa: CSVGAGYEQYF

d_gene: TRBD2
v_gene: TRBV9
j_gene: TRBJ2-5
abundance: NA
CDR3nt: TGTGCCAGCAGCCCCGGGGGGGGAGGAGAGACCCAGTACTTC
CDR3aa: CASSPGGGGETQYF

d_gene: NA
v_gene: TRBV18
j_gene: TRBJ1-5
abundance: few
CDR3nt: TGTGCCAGCTCGCAGGGGCGCAACAATCAGCCCCAGCATTTT
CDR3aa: CASSQGRNNQPQHF

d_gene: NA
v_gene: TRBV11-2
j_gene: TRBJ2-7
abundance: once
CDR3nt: TGTGCCAGCAGCTTAGAGGAGTTCGGCGAGCAGTACTTC
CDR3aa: CASSLEEFGEQYF

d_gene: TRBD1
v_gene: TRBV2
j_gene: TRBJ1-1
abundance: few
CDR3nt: TGTGCCAGCACCGGACAGGGGGCATGGACTGAAGCTTTCTTT
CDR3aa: CASTGQGAWTEAFF

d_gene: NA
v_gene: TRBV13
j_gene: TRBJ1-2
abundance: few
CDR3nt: TGTGCCAGCAGCTCGGGACTGGAGGTTGTTGGCTACACCTTC
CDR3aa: CASSSGLEVVGYTF

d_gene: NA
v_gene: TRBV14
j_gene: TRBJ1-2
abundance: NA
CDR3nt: TGTGCCAGCAGTCTCTCTAACTATGGCTACACCTTC
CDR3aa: CASSLSNYGYTF

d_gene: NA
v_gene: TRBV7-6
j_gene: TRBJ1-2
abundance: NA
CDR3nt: TGTGCCAGCAGCTTGGCCCCGGGTGCCCTCTATGGCTACACCTTC
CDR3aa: CASSLAPGALYGYTF

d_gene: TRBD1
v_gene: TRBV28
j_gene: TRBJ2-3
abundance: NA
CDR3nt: TGTGCCAGCAGCCCCGGGACAGGGGGCCGTCGGACGCAGTATTTT
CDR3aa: CASSPGTGGRRTQYF

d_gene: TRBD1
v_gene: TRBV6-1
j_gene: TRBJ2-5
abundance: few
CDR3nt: TGTGCCAGCACCATGACCGGGACAGTGTACTTC
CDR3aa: CASTMTGTVYF

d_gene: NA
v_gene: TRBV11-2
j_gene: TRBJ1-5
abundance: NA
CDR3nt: TGTGCCAGCAGCCCGGGACTTATTAATCAGCCCCAGCATTTT
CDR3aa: CASSPGLINQPQHF

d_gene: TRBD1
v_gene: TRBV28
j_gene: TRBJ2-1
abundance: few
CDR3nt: TGTGCCAGCAGCCTCCGGACAGGGATGGCCTATGAGCAGTTCTTC
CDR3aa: CASSLRTGMAYEQFF

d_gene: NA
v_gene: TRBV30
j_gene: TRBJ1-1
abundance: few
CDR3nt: TGTGCCTGGAGGGACACCGGATTTACTGAAGCTTTCTTT
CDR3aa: CAWRDTGFTEAFF

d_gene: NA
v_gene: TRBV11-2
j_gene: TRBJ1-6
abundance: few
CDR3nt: TGTGCCAGCAGCTTAGAGAGGGGGGGAAAATCACCCCTCCACTTT
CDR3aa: CASSLERGGKSPLHF

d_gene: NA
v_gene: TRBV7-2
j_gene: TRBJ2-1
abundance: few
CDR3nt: TGTGCCAGCAGCTTAGCCATCGGTTTCTACAATGAGCAGTTCTTC
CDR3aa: CASSLAIGFYNEQFF

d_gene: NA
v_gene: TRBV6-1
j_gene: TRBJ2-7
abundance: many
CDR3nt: TGTGCCAGCAGTGCACCTCCGGTCCCCGAGCAGTACTTC
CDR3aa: CASSAPPVPEQYF

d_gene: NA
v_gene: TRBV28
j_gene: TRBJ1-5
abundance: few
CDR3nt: TGTGCCAGCAGTCCTAAAAGTTCCCAGCATTTT
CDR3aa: CASSPKSSQHF

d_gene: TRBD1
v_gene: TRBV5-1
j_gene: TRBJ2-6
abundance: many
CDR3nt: TGCGCCAGCCTCGGGACAGCTGGGGCCAACGTCCTGACTTTC
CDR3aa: CASLGTAGANVLTF

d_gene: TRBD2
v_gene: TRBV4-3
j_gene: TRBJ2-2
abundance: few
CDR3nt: TGCGCCAGCAGCCAATCTAGCGGGAGCTCCACCGGGGAGCTGTTTTTT
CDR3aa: CASSQSSGSSTGELFF

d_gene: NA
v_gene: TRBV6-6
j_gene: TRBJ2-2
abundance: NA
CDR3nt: TGTGCCAGCAGTTACCGGAGACGGACGAACACCGGGGAGCTGTTTTTT
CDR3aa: CASSYRRRTNTGELFF

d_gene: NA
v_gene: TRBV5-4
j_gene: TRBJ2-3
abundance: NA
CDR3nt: TGTGCCAGCAGCTTGAGAAGCGGTGCTAGCACAGATACGCAGTATTTT
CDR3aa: CASSLRSGASTDTQYF

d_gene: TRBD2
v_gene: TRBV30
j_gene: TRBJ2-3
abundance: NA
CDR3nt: TGTGCCTGGAGTGTCAGGGCGGGAGTAGCGAAAGATACGCAGTATTTT
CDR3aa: CAWSVRAGVAKDTQYF

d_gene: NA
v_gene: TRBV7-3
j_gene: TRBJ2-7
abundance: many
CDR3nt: TGTGCCAGCAGCCAGGCAGGCTACGAGCAGTACTTC
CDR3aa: CASSQAGYEQYF

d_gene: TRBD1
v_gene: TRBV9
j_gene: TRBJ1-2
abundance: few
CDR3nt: TGTGCCAGCAGCGCCGCGACAGGGGGGCTCGGCTACACCTTC
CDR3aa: CASSAATGGLGYTF

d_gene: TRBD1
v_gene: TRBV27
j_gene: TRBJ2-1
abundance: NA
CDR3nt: TGTGCCAGCAGTTTAGGGCCTGCGAGGGGGCATGGCGATGAGCAGTTCTTC
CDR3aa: CASSLGPARGHGDEQFF

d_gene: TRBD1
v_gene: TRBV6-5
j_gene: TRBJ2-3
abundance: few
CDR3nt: TGTGCCAGCAGTTTATCGGGGACAGGCACAGATACGCAGTATTTT
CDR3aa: CASSLSGTGTDTQYF

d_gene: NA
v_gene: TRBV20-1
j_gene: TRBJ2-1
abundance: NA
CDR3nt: TGCAGTGCTTCCCTAGCAGATGAGCAGTTCTTC
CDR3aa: CSASLADEQFF

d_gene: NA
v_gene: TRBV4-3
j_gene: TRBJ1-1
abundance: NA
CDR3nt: TGCGCCAGCAGCCAAGAAACGGGCGGGGGGACTGAAGCTTTCTTT
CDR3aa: CASSQETGGGTEAFF

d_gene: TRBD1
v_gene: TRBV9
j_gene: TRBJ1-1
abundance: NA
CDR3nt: TGTGCCAGCAGCGTCCTCGCCGGGACAGCGAACACTGAAGCTTTCTTT
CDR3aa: CASSVLAGTANTEAFF

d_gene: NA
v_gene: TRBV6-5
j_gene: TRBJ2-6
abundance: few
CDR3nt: TGTGCCAGCAGTATACAGGGTACTGGGGCCAACGTCCTGACTTTC
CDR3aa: CASSIQGTGANVLTF

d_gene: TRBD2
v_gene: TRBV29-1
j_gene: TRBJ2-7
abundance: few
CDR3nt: TGCAGCGTGGGGGTAGCGGGAACTACCTACGAGCAGTACTTC
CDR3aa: CSVGVAGTTYEQYF

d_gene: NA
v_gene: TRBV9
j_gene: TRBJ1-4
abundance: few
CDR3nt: TGTGCCAGCAGCCCAAGACGGAGTGGGACAGAAAAACTGTTTTTT
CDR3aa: CASSPRRSGTEKLFF

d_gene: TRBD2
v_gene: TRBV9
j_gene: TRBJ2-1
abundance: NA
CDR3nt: TGTGCCAGCAGCGCACACTGGGGACTAGCGGGGGACAATGAGCAGTTCTTC
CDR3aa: CASSAHWGLAGDNEQFF